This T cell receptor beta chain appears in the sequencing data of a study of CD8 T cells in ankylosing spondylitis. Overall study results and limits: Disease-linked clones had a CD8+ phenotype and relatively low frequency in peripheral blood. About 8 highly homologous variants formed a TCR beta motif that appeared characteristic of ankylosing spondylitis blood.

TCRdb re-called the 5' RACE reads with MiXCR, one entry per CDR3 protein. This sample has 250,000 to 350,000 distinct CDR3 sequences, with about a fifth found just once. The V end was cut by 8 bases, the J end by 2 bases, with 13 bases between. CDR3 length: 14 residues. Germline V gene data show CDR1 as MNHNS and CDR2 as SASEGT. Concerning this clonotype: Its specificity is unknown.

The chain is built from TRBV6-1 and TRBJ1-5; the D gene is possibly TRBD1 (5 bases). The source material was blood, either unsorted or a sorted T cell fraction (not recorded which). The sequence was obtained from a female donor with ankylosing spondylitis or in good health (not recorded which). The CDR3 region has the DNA TGTGCCAGCTCAAGGGGCAATGGCAATCAGCCCCAGCATTTT. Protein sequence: CASSRGNGNQPQHF.